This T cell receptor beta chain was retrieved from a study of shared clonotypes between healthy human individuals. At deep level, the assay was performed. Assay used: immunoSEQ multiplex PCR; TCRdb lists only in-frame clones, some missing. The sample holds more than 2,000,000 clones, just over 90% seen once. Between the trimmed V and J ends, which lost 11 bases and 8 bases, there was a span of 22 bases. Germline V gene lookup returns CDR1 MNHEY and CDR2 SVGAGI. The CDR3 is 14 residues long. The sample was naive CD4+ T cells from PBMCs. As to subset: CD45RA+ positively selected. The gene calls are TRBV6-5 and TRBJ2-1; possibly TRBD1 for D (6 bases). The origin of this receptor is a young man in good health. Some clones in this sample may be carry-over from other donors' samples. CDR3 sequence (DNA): TGTGCCGTCGGGTCCGCAGGGGCGCTTTATGAGCAGTTCTTC. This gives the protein CAVGSAGALYEQFF.